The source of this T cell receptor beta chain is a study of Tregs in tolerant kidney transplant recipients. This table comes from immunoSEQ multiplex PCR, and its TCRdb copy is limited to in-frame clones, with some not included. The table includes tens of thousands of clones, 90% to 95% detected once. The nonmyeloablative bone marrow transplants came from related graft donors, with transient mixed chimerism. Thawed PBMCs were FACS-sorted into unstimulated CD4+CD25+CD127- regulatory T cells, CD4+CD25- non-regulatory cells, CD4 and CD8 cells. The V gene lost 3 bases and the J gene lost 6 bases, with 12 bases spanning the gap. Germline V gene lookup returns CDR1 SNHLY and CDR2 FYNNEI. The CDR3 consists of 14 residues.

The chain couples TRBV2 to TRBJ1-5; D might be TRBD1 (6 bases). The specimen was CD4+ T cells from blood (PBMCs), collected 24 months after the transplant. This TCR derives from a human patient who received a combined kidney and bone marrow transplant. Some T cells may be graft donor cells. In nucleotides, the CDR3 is TGTGCCAGCAGTGATCACAGGGCCAGTCAGCCCCAGCATTTT. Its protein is CASSDHRASQPQHF.